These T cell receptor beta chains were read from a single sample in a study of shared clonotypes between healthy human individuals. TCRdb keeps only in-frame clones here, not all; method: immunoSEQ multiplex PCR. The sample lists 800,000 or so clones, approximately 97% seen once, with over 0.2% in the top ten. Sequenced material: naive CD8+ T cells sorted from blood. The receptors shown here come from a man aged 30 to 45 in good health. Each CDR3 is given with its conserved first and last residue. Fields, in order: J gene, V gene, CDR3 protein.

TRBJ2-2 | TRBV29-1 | CSVRPQGRGPATGELFF
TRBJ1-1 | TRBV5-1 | CASSLVRGPNKDTEAFF
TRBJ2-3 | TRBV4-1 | CASSQDPHVLAGVLGTDTQYF
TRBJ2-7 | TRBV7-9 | CASSSSGIRYEQYF
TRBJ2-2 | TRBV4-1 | CASSHSTGGGSGELFF
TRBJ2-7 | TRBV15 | CATSRGKVYEQYF
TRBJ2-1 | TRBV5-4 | CASSGEDSSYNEQFF
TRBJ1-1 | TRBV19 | CASSISRNTEAFF
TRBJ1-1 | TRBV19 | CASSPGDRNTEAFF
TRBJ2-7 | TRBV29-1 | CSVLRDNSYEQYF
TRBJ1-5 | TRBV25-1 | CASSTQGARQPQHF
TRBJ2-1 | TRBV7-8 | CASSLGLAFYEQFF
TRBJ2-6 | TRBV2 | CASSDMGSGANVLTF
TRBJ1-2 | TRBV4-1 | CASSQDRDRDYGYTF
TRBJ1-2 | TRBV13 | CAARAESMGGYTF
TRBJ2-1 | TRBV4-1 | CASSQAGPRYNEQFF
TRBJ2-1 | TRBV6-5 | CASSYTLSGSGHEQFF
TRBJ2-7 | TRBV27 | CASSLFSAYEQYF
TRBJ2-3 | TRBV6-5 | CASSTGQASTDTQYF
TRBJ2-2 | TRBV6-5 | CAIRVGYTGELFF
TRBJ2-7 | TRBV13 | CASRQTSGASYEQYF
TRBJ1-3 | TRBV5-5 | CASSFRTGGNTIYF
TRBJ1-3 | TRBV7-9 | CASSPTEGAGNTIYF
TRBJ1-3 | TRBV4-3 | CASSQDRRTSGNTIYF
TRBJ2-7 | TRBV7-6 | CASSSQGTNYEQYF
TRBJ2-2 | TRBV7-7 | CASSLGGTGNTGELFF
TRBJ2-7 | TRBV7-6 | CASSQFRGSSYEQYF
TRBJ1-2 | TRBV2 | CASSPGTGTGSANYGYTF
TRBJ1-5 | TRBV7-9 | CASSLGPSQHF
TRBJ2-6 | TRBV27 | CASSGDRAPGANVLTF
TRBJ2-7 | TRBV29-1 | CSVEDHTGLGEQYF
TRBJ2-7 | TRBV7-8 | CASSTGGGPSYEQYF
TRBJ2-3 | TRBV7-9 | CASSSVGTGPSTDTQYF
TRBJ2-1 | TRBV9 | CASSAGLAQDEQFF
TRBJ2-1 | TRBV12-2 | CASRLGILAGGRTLDNEQFF
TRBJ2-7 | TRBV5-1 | CASSTSGRVAEEQYF
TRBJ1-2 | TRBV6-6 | CASSYSGGGQDYTF
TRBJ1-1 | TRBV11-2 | CASSSGRMNTEAFF
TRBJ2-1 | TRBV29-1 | CSVGPTSGINEQFF
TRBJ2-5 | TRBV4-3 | CASSPTPQETQYF
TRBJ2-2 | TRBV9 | CASSDRSGELFF
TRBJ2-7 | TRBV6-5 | CASSYSLGAATYEQYF
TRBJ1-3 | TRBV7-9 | CASSSESSGNTIYF
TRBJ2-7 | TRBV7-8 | CASSGEFSAGYEQYF
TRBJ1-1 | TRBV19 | CASSPSIANTEAFF
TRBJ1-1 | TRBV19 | CASRWQGDTEAFF
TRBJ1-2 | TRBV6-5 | CASSPLDRRFYGYTF
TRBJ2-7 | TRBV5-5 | CASSLSGTGAYEQYF
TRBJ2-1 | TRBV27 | CASIGPGGTNSYNEQFF
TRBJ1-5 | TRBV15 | CATSALRGLQPQHF
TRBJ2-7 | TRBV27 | CASSTPPRDEQYF
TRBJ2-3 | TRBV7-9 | CASSPTGTSGRYTQYF
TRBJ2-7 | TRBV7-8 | CASSLANRASGLYEQYF
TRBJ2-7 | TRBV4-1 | CASSRSTGTYEQYF
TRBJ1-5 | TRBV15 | CATGWEGQPQHF